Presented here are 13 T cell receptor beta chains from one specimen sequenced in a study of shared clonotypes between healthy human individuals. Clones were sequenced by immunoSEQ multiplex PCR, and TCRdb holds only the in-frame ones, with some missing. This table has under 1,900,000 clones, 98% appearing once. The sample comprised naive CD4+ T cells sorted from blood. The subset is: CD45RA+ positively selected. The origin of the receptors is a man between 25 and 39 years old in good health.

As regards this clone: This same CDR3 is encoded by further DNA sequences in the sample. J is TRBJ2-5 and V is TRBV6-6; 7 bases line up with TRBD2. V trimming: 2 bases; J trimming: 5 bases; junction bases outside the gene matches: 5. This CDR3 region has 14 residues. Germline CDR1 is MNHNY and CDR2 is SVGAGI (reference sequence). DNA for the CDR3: TGTGCCAGCAGTTACCCCGGGGGAGGGGAGACCCAGTACTTC. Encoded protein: CASSYPGGGETQYF.

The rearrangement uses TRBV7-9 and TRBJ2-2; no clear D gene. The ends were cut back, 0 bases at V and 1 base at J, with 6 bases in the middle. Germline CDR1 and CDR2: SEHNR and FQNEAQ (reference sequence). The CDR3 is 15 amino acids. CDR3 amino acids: CASSLALLNTGELFF. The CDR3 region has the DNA TGTGCCAGCAGCTTAGCCCTATTGAACACCGGGGAGCTGTTTTTT.

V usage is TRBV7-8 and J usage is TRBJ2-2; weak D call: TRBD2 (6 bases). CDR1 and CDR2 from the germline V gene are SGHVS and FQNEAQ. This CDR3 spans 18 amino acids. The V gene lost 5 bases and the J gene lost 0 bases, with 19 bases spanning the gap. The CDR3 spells CASSRLRAGTANTGELFF. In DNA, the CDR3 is TGTGCCAGCAGCCGTCTTAGGGCGGGGACGGCGAACACCGGGGAGCTGTTTTTT.

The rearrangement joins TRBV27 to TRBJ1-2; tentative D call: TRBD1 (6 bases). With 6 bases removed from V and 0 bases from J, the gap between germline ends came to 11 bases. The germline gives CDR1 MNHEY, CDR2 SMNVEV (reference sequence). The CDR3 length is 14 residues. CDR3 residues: CASSQDRSNYGYTF. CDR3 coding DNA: TGTGCCAGCAGCCAGGACAGATCTAACTATGGCTACACCTTC.

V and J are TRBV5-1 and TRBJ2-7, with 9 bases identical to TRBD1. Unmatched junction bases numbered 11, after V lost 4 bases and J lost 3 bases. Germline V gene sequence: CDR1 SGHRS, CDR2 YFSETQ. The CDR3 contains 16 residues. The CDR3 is CASSQPTGTGNYEQYF. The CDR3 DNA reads TGCGCCAGCAGCCAGCCCACCGGGACAGGGAACTACGAGCAGTACTTC.

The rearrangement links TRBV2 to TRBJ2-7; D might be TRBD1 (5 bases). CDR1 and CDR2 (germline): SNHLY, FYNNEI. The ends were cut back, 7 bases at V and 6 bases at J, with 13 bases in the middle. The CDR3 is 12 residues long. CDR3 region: CASKLAGREQYF. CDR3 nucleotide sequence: TGTGCCAGCAAGTTGGCAGGGCGCGAGCAGTACTTC.

For the CDR3, the DNA is TGTGCCAGCAGCGAGTGTCACAGGGGAACCGGGACAGATACGCAGTATTTT. This translates into CASSECHRGTGTDTQYF. The chain employs TRBV21-1 and TRBJ2-3; TRBD1, the table's D call, lacks a check against the DNA. TRBV21-1 constitutes a pseudogene. This CDR3 region has 17 residues.

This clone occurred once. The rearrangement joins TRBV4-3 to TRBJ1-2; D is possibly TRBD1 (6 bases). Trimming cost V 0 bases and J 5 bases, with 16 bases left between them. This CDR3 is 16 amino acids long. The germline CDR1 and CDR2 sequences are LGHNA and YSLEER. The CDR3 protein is CASSQDIGRGVYGYTF. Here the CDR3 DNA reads TGCGCCAGCAGCCAAGATATCGGCAGGGGAGTATATGGCTACACCTTC.

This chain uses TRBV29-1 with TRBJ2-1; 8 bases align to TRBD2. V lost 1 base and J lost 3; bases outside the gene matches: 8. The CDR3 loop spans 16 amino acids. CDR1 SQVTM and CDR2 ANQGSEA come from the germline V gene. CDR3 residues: CSVEGLAGPGYNEQFF. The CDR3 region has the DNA TGCAGCGTTGAAGGCTTAGCGGGACCGGGCTACAATGAGCAGTTCTTC.

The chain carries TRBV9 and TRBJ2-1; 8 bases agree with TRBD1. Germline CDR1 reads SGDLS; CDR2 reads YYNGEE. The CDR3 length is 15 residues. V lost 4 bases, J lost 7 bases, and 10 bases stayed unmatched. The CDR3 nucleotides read TGTGCCAGCAGCCCCCCGGGACAGGAAGGGAATGAGCAGTTCTTC. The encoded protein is CASSPPGQEGNEQFF. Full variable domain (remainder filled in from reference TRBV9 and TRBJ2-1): DSGVTQTPKHLITATGQRVTLRCSPRSGDLSVYWYQQSLDQGLQFLIQYYNGEERAKGNILERFSAQQFPDLHSELNLSSLELGDSALYFCASSPPGQEGNEQFFGPGTRLTVL.

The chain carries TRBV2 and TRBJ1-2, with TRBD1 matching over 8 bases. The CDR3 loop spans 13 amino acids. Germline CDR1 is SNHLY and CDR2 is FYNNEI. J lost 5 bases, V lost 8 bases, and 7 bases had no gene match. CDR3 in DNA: TGTGCCAGCGGCCTGACAGGGGAATATGGCTACACCTTC. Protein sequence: CASGLTGEYGYTF.

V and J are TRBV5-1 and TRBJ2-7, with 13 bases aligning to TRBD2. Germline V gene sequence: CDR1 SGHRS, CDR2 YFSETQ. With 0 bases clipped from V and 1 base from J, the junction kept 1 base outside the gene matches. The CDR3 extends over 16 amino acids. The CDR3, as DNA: TGCGCCAGCAGCTTGGGGGGACTAGCGGGGTCCTACGAGCAGTACTTC. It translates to CASSLGGLAGSYEQYF.

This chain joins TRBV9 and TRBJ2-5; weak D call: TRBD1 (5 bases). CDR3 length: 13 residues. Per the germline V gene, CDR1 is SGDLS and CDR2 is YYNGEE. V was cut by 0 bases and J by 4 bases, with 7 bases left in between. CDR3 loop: CASSVDQGETQYF. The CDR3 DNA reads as TGTGCCAGCAGCGTAGATCAGGGAGAGACCCAGTACTTC.